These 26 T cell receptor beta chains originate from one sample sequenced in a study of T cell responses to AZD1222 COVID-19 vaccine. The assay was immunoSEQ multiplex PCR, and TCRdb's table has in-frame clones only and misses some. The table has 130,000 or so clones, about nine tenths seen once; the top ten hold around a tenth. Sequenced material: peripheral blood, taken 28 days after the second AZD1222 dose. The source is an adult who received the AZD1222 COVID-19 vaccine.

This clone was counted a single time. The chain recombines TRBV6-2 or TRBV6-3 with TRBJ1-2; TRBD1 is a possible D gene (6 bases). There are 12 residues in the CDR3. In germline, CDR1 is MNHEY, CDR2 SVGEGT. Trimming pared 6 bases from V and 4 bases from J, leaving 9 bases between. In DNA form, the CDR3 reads TGTGCCAGCAGCCAACAGGGCTATGGCTACACCTTC. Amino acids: CASSQQGYGYTF.

The CDR3 nucleotides are TGTGCCAGCAGACGACAGGGCAAATATGGCTACACCTTC. Translating gives CASRRQGKYGYTF. This sequence joins TRBV6-5 and TRBJ1-2; the match to TRBD1 covers 7 bases. Germline CDR1 is MNHEY and CDR2 is SVGAGI. The CDR3 is 13 residues long. The junction had 6 bases not matched to a gene; V was cut back by 6 bases and J by 5 bases.

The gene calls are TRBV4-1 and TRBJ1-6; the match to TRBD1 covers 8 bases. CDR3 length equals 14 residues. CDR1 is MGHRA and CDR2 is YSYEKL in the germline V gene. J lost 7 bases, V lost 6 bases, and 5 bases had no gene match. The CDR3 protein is CASRDRVGNSPLHF. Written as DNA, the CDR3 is TGCGCCAGCAGGGACAGGGTTGGGAATTCACCCCTCCACTTT.

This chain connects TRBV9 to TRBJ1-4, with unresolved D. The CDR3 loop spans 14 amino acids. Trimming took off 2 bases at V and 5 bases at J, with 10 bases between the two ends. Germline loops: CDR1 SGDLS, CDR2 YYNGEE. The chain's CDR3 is CASSVGGVNEKLFF. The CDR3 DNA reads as TGTGCCAGCAGCGTGGGAGGCGTCAATGAAAAACTGTTTTTT.

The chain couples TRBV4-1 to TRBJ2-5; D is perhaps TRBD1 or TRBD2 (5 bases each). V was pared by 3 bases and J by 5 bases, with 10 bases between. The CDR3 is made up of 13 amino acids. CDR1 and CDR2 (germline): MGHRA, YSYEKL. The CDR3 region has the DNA TGCGCCAGCAGCCAGGGGGATAGGGAGACCCAGTACTTC. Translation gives CASSQGDRETQYF.

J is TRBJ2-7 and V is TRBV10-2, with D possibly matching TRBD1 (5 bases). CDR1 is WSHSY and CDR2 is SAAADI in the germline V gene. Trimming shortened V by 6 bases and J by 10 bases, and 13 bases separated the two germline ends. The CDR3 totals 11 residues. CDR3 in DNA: TGCGCCAGCAGGGCCGACAGCATCCAGTACTTC. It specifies CASRADSIQYF.

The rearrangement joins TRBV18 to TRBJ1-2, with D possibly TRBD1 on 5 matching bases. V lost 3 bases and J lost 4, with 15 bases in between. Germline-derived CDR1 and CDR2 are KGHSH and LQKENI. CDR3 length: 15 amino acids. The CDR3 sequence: CASSPGQGAGYGYTF. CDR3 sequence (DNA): TGTGCCAGCTCACCGGGCCAGGGCGCGGGCTATGGCTACACCTTC.

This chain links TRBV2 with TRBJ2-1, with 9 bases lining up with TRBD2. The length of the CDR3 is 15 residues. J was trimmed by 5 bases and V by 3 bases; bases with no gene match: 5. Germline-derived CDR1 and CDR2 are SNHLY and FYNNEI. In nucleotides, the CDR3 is TGTGCCAGCAGTGATTGGGTAGCGGGAGACAATGAGCAGTTCTTC. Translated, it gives CASSDWVAGDNEQFF. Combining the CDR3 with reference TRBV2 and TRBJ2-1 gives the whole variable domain EPEVTQTPSHQVTQMGQEVILRCVPISNHLYFYWYRQILGQKVEFLVSFYNNEISEKSEIFDDQFSVERPDGSNFTLKIRSTKLEDSAMYFCASSDWVAGDNEQFFGPGTRLTVL.

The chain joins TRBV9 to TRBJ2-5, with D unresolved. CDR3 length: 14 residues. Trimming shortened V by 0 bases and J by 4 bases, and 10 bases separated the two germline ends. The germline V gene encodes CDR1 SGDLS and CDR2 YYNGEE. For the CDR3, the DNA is TGTGCCAGCAGCGTAGCGACCGGCCGAGAGACCCAGTACTTC. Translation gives CASSVATGRETQYF. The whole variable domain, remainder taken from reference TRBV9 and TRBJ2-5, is DSGVTQTPKHLITATGQRVTLRCSPRSGDLSVYWYQQSLDQGLQFLIQYYNGEERAKGNILERFSAQQFPDLHSELNLSSLELGDSALYFCASSVATGRETQYFGPGTRLLVL.

The chain's CDR3 is CASSLAGTANTEAFF. The CDR3 region has the DNA TGTGCCAGCAGCTTAGCTGGCACGGCCAACACTGAAGCTTTCTTT. The chain couples TRBV7-2 to TRBJ1-1; no clear D gene. The germline V gene encodes CDR1 SGHTA and CDR2 FQGNSA. V gave up 0 bases and J gave up 2 bases, with 10 bases separating them. This CDR3 contains 15 residues.

CDR3 nucleotides: TGCGCCAGCAGCTTGGTCCCCGGAAACAATCAGCCCCAGCATTTT. Amino acid sequence: CASSLVPGNNQPQHF. The genes are TRBV5-1 and TRBJ1-5; D remains unclear. Germline V lookup: CDR1 SGHRS, CDR2 YFSETQ. The CDR3 contains 15 residues. V was pared by 0 bases and J by 3 bases, with 10 bases between.

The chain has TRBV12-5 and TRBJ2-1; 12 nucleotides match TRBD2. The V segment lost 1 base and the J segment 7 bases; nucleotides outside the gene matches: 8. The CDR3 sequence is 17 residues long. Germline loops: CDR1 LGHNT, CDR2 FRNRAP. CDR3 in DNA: TGTGCTAGTGGTTTGGGGACTAGCGGGGTTTTGGGAAATGAGCAGTTCTTC. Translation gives CASGLGTSGVLGNEQFF.

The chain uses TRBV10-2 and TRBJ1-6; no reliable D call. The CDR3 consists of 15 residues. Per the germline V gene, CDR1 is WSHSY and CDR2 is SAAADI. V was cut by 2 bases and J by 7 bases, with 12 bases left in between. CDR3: CASSEANEGNSPLHF. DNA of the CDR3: TGCGCCAGCAGTGAGGCTAACGAGGGAAATTCACCCCTCCACTTT.

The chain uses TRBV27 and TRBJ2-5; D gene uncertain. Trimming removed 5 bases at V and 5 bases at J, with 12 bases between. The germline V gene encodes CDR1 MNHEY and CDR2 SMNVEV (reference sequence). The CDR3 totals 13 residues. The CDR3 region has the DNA TGTGCCAGCAGTCCCCGGGCTCGGGAGACCCAGTACTTC. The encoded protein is CASSPRARETQYF.

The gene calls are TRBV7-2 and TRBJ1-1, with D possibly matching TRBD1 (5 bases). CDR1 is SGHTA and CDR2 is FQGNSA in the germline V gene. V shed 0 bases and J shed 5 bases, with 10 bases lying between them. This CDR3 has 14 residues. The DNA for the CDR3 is TGTGCCAGCAGCTTAGCCGGGGGGGGGACTGAAGCTTTCTTT. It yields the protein CASSLAGGGTEAFF.

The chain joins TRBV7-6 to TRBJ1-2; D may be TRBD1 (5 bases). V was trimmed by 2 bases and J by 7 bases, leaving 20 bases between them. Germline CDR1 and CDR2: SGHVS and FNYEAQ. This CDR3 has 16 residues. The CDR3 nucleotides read TGTGCCAGCAGCTTATATGAGGGGACTCTCACGGGTGGCTACACCTTC. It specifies CASSLYEGTLTGGYTF.

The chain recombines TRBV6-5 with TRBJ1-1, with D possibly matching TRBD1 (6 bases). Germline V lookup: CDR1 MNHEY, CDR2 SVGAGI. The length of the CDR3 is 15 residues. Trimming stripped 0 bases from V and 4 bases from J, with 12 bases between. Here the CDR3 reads CASSYSRGGVTEAFF. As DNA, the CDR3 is TGTGCCAGCAGTTACTCGAGGGGGGGCGTCACTGAAGCTTTCTTT.

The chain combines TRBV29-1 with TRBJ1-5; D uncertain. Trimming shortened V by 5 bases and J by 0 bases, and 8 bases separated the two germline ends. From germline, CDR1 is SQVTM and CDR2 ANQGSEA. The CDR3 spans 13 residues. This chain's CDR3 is CSVLWGSNQPQHF. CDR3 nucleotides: TGCAGCGTTCTCTGGGGTAGCAATCAGCCCCAGCATTTT.

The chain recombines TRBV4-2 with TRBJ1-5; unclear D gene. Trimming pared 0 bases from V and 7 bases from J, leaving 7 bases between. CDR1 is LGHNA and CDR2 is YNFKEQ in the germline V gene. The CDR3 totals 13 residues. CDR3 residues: CASSQEAGQPQHF. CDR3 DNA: TGTGCCAGCAGCCAAGAAGCTGGCCAGCCCCAGCATTTT.

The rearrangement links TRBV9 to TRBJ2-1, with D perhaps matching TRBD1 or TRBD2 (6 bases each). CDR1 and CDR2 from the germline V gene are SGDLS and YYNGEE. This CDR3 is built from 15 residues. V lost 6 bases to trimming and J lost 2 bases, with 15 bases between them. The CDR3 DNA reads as TGTGCCAGCACCCTTAGGGGGGATCCCTACAATGAGCAGTTCTTC. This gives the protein CASTLRGDPYNEQFF. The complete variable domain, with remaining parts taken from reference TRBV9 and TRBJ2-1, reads DSGVTQTPKHLITATGQRVTLRCSPRSGDLSVYWYQQSLDQGLQFLIQYYNGEERAKGNILERFSAQQFPDLHSELNLSSLELGDSALYFCASTLRGDPYNEQFFGPGTRLTVL.

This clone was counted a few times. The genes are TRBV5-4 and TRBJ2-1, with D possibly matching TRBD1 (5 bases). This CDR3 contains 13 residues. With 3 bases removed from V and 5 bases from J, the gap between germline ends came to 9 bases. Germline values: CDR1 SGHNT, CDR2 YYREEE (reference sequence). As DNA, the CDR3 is TGTGCCAGCAGCTCCGGACAAGACAATGAGCAGTTCTTC. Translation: CASSSGQDNEQFF.

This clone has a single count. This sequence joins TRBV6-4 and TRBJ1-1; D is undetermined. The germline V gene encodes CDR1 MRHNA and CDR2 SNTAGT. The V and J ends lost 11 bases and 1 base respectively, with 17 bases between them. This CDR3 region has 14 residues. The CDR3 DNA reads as TGTGCCCAGAGGGTGTGTTTCGGGAACACTGAAGCTTTCTTT. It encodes CAQRVCFGNTEAFF.

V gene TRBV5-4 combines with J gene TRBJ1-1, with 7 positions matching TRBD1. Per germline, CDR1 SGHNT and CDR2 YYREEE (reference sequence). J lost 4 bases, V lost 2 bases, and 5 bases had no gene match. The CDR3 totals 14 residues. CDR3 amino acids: CASSFLTGVTEAFF. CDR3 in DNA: TGTGCCAGCAGCTTCCTCACAGGGGTCACTGAAGCTTTCTTT.

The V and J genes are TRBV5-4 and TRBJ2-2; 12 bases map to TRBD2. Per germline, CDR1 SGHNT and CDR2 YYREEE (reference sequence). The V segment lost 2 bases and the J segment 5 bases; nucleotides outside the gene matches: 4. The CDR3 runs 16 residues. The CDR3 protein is CASSLKLAGGTGELFF. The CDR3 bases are TGTGCCAGCAGCTTAAAACTAGCGGGAGGAACCGGGGAGCTGTTTTTT.

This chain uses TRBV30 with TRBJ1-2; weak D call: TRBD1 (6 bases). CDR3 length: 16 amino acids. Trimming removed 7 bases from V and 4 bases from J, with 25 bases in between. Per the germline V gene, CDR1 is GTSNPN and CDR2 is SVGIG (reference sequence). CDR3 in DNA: TGTGCCTCCCTAGGGACAAGTCCCCAACTTACCTATGGCTACACCTTC. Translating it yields CASLGTSPQLTYGYTF.

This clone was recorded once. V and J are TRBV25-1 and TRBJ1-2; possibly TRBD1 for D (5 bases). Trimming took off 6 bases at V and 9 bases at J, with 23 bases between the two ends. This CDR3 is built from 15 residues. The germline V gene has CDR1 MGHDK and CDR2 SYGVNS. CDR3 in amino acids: CASSGVRGRQTSYTF. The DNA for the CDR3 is TGTGCCAGCAGCGGAGTCCGGGGACGCCAAACAAGCTACACCTTC.